This T cell receptor (beta chain) is from a study of vaccination and CD4 T cells after COVID-19. For the study at large: Two Hispanic individuals were among six male and four female convalescent patients. Overlapping spike peptides of SARS-CoV-2, HCoV-NL63, HCoV-OC43 and HCoV-229E were used, and cells were stimulated with them. Study results and caveats: From 21 to 38, the median of SARS-CoV-2-reactive clonotypes rose without reaching significance.

An Oncomine TCR Beta short-read assay was used to sequence the DNA from cultured CD4+ T cells. TCRdb re-analysed the PCR reads in MiXCR, keeping a single row per CDR3 protein. Of some 8,900 distinct CDR3 sequences listed, about 48% are singletons. This CDR3 is built from 14 residues. V was trimmed by 0 bases and J by 2 bases, leaving 7 bases between them. Germline-derived CDR1 and CDR2 are SGHVS and FNYEAQ. Treatment specified: 10-day PBMC culture with coronavirus spike peptide pools or control peptides (ViraFEST assay). The unexposed donor provided CD4+ T cells, which were taken before the COVID-19 pandemic (2011-2018). A note on this clonotype: Its antigen is not identified.

The J gene is TRBJ1-1, the V gene TRBV7-6; possibly TRBD1 for D (5 bases). This receptor was identified in a human donor in good health. The sample was CD4+ T cells from blood, cultured in vitro. The CDR3 DNA reads as TGTGCCAGCAGCTTAGCGGACACCAACACTGAAGCTTTCTTT. It yields the protein CASSLADTNTEAFF.